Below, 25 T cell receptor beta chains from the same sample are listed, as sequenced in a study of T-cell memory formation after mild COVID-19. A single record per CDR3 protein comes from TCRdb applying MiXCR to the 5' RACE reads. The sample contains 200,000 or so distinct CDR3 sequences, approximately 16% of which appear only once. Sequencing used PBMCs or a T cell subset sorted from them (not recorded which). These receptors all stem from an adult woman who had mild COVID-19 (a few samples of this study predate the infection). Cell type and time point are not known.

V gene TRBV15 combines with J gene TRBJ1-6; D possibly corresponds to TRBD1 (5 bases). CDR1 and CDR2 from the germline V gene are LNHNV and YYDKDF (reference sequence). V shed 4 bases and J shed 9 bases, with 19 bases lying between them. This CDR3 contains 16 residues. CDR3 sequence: CATSTSGTKGLSPLHF. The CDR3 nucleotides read TGTGCCACCAGCACCTCCGGGACTAAGGGCCTTTCACCCCTCCACTTT.

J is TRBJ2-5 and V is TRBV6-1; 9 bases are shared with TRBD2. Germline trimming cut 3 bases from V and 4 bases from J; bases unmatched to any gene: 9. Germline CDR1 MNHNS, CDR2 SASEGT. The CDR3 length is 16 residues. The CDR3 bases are TGTGCCAGCAGTGACTACGCGGGAGGGCCGCGAGAGACCCAGTACTTC. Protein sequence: CASSDYAGGPRETQYF.

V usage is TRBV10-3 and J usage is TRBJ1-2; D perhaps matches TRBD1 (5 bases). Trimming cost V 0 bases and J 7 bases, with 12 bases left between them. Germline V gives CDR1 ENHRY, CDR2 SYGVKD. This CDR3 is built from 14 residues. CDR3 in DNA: TGTGCCATCAGTGAGTCGATACTCCAGGGTGGCTACACCTTC. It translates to CAISESILQGGYTF.

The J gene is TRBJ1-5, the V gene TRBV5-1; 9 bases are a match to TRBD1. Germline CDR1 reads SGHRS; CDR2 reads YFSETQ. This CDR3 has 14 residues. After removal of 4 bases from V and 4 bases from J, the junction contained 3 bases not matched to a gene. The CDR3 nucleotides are TGCGCCAGCAGCGAGGGACAGGGTAATCAGCCCCAGCATTTT. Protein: CASSEGQGNQPQHF.

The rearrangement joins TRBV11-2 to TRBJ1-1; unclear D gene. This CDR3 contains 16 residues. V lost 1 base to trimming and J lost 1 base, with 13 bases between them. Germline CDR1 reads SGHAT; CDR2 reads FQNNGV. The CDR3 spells CASSLGRGQKNTEAFF. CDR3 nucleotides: TGTGCCAGCAGCTTAGGTAGAGGGCAGAAGAACACTGAAGCTTTCTTT. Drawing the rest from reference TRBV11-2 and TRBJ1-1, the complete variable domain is EAGVAQSPRYKIIEKRQSVAFWCNPISGHATLYWYQQILGQGPKLLIQFQNNGVVDDSQLPKDRFSAERLKGVDSTLKIQPAKLEDSAVYLCASSLGRGQKNTEAFFGQGTRLTVV.

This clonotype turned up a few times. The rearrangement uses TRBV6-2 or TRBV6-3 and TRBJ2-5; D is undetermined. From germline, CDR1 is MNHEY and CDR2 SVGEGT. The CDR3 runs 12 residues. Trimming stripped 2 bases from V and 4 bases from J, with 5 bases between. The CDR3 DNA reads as TGTGCCAGCAGTTACCCCTCAGAGACCCAGTACTTC. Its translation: CASSYPSETQYF.

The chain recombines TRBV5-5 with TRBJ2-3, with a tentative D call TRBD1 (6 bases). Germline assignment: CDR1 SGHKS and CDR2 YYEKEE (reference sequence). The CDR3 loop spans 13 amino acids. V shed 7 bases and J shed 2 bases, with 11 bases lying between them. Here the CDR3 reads CASVKGDTDTQYF. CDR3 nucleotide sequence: TGTGCCAGCGTAAAGGGGGACACAGATACGCAGTATTTT.

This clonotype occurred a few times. The CDR3 sequence: CASSYSSGLSYEQYF. The CDR3 DNA sequence: TGTGCCAGCAGTTACTCTAGCGGTCTATCCTACGAGCAGTACTTC. V is TRBV6-5 and J is TRBJ2-7; D is possibly TRBD2 (6 bases). There are 15 residues in the CDR3. V was pared by 0 bases and J by 1 base, with 10 bases between. Germline CDR1 MNHEY, CDR2 SVGAGI.

The CDR3 DNA follows: TGTGCCAGCAGTCGGACAGGGGCCGTTACCGGGGAGCTGTTTTTT. As protein: CASSRTGAVTGELFF. V gene TRBV3-1 combines with J gene TRBJ2-2; 9 bases are shared with TRBD1. Germline loops: CDR1 LGHDT, CDR2 YNNKEL (reference sequence). CDR3 length: 15 amino acids. V trimming: 6 bases; J trimming: 5 bases; junction bases outside the gene matches: 7.

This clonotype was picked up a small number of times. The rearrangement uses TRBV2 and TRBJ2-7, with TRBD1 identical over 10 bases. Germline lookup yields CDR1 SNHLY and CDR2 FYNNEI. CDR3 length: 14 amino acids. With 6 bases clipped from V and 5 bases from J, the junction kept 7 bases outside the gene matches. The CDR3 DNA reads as TGTGCCAGCAGAGTGGGACAGGGGTCCCACGAGCAGTACTTC. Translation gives CASRVGQGSHEQYF.

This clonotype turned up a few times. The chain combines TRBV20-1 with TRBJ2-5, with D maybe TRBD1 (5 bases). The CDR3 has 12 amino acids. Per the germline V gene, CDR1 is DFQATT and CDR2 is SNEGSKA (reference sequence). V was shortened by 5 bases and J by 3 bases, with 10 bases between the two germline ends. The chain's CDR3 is CSALGLEETQYF. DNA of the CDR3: TGCAGTGCTCTGGGGCTAGAAGAGACCCAGTACTTC.

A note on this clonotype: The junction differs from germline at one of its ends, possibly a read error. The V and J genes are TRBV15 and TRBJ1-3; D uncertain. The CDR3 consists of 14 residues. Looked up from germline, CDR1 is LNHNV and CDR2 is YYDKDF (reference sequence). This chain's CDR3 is CATRSRDSGKTIYF. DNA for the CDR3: TGTGCCACCAGGTCCCGAGACTCAGGAAAAACCATATATTTT. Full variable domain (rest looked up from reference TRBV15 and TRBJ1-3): DAMVIQNPRYQVTQFGKPVTLSCSQTLNHNVMYWYQQKSSQAPKLLFHYYDKDFNNEADTPDNFQSRRPNTSFCFLDIRSPGLGDTAMYLCATRSRDSGKTIYFGEGSWLTVV.

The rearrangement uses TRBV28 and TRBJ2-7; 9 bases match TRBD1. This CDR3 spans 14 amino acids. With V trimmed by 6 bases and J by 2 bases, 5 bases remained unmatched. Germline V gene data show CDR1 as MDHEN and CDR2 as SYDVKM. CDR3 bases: TGTGCCAGCAGACGACAGGGGGTTCCCTACGAGCAGTACTTC. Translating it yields CASRRQGVPYEQYF.

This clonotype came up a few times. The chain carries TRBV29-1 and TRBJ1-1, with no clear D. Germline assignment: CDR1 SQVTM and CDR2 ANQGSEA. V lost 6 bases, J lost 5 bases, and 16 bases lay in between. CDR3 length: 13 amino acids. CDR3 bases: TGCAGCGTAGCCGGTAGGCAGAGGACTGAAGCTTTCTTT. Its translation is CSVAGRQRTEAFF.

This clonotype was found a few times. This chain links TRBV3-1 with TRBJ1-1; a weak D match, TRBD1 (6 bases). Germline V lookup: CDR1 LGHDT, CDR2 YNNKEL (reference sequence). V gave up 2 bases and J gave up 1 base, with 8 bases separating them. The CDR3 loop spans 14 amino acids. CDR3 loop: CASSQFRGNTEAFF. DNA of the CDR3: TGTGCCAGCAGCCAATTCAGGGGGAACACTGAAGCTTTCTTT.

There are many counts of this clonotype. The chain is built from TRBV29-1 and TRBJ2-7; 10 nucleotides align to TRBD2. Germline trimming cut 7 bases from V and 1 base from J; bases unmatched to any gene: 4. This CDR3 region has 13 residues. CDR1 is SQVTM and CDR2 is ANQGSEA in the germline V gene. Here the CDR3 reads CSGRAGGSYEQYF. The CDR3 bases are TGCAGCGGACGAGCGGGAGGGTCCTACGAGCAGTACTTC.

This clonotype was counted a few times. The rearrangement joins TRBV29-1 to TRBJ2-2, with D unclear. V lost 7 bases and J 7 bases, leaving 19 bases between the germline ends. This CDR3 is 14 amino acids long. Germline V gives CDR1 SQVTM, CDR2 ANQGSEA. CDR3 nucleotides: TGCAGCGCCGAACGCGGTAGCTCCGGCGGGGAGCTGTTTTTT. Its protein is CSAERGSSGGELFF.

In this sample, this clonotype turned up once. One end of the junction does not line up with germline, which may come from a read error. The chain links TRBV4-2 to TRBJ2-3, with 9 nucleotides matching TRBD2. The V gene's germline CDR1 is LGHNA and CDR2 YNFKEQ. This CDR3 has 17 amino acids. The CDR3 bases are TGTGCCAGCAGCCAAGGGAGTAGCGGGGGATACACAGATCCGCAGTATTTT. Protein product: CASSQGSSGGYTDPQYF.

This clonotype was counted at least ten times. CDR3 sequence: CASSPGTGRADTQYF. The DNA for the CDR3 is TGTGCCAGCAGTCCTGGGACGGGAAGGGCAGATACGCAGTATTTT. The V and J genes are TRBV12-3 or TRBV12-4 and TRBJ2-3; possibly TRBD1 or TRBD2 for D (5 bases each). V lost 5 bases, J lost 4 bases, and 16 bases lay in between. The CDR3 extends over 15 amino acids.

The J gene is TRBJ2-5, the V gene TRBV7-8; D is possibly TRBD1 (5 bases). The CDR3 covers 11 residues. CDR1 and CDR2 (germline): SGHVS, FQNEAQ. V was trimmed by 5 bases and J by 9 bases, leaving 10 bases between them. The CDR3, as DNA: TGTGCCAGCAGCGCCGGACAAGCCCAGTACTTC. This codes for CASSAGQAQYF. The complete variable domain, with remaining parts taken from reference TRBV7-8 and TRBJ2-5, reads GAGVSQSPRYKVAKRGQDVALRCDPISGHVSLFWYQQALGQGPEFLTYFQNEAQLDKSGLPSDRFFAERPEGSVSTLKIQRTQQEDSAVYLCASSAGQAQYFGPGTRLLVL.

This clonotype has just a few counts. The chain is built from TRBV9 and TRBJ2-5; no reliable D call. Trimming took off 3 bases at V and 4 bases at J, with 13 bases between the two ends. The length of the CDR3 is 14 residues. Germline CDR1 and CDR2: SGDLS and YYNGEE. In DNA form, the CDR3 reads TGTGCCAGCAGCGCCGATTCTCATGGAGAGACCCAGTACTTC. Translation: CASSADSHGETQYF.

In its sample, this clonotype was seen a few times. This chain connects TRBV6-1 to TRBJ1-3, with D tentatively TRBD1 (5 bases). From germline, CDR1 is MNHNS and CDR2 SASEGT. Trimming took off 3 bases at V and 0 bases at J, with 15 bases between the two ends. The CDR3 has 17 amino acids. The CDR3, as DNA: TGTGCCAGCAGTGACCTTCAGACAGCAACCTCTGGAAACACCATATATTTT. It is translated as CASSDLQTATSGNTIYF.

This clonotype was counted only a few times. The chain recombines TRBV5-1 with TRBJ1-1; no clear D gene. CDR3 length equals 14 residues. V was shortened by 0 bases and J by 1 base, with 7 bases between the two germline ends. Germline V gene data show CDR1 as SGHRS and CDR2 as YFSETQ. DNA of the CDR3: TGCGCCAGCAGCTTGGCATCAGGGAACACTGAAGCTTTCTTT. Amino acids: CASSLASGNTEAFF.

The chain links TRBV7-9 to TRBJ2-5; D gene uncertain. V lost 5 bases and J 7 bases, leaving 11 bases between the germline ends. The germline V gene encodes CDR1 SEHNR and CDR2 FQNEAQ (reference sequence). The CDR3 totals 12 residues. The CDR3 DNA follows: TGTGCCAGCAGCCCCCCAGTGGGGACCCAGTACTTC. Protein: CASSPPVGTQYF.

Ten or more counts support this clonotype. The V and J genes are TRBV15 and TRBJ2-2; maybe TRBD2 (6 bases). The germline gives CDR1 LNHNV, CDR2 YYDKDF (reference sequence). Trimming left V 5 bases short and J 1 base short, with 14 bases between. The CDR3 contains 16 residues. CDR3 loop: CATSGKGLLNTGELFF. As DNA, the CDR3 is TGTGCCACCAGCGGAAAGGGACTGCTGAACACCGGGGAGCTGTTTTTT.